The 7 T cell receptor beta chains in this list originate from one sample, sequenced in a study of technical replicates of blood from a handful of donors. TCRdb keeps only in-frame clones here, not all; method: immunoSEQ multiplex PCR. The data hold 70,000 or so clones, with 95% to 98% observed a single time. The sample consisted of T cells isolated from PBMCs. The receptors stem from a human donor in good health.

This clone has only one observation. The rearrangement joins TRBV6-1 to TRBJ1-4; possible D gene TRBD1, 5 bases. The ends were cut back, 4 bases at V and 3 bases at J, with 12 bases in the middle. The germline V gene encodes CDR1 MNHNS and CDR2 SASEGT. The CDR3 length is 15 residues. The CDR3 reads CASSGTRVSNEKLFF. In DNA, the CDR3 is TGTGCCAGCAGTGGAACCAGGGTATCTAATGAAAAACTGTTTTTT.

This clone has just one count. This rearrangement joins TRBV7-9 to TRBJ2-1; TRBD2 matches at 8 bases. CDR1 is SEHNR, CDR2 FQNEAQ, per germline (reference sequence). The V and J ends lost 5 bases and 6 bases, in that order; junction bases with no gene match: 9. The CDR3 covers 15 residues. Written as DNA, the CDR3 is TGTGCCAGCAGCCCATGGTCCAGCGGGAGCAATGAGCAGTTCTTC. The encoded protein is CASSPWSSGSNEQFF.

Comment on this clone: Different DNA sequences within this sample yield the same CDR3. V and J are TRBV9 and TRBJ1-1; D is unclear. Trimming took 0 bases from V and 1 from J, leaving 7 bases between them. The CDR3 runs 14 residues. The germline V gene has CDR1 SGDLS and CDR2 YYNGEE. The CDR3 loop reads CASSVDERNTEAFF. In nucleotides, the CDR3 is TGTGCCAGCAGCGTAGACGAGCGGAACACTGAAGCTTTCTTT.

The rearrangement joins TRBV29-1 to TRBJ2-2; a possible D gene is TRBD1 (6 bases). The CDR3 has 14 residues. V gave up 4 bases and J gave up 0 bases, with 9 bases separating them. Looked up from germline, CDR1 is SQVTM and CDR2 is ANQGSEA. The CDR3 sequence: CSVATGSNTGELFF. The CDR3 nucleotides read TGCAGCGTTGCCACAGGGTCGAACACCGGGGAGCTGTTTTTT.

The genes are TRBV28 and TRBJ2-1; D is perhaps TRBD2 (5 bases). The CDR3 extends over 13 amino acids. V gave up 4 bases and J gave up 8 bases, with 12 bases separating them. Germline values: CDR1 MDHEN, CDR2 SYDVKM. The DNA for the CDR3 is TGTGCCAGCAGTTATCTAGCCGTCGATGAGCAGTTCTTC. Translated: CASSYLAVDEQFF.

The chain couples TRBV7-3 to TRBJ2-1; 14 bases agree with TRBD2. The CDR3 covers 16 residues. Germline values: CDR1 SGHTA, CDR2 FQGTGA. Germline trimming cut 1 base from V and 6 bases from J; bases unmatched to any gene: 2. CDR3 in amino acids: CASSLRLAGGRNEQFF. The CDR3 DNA reads TGTGCCAGCAGCTTAAGACTAGCGGGAGGGCGCAATGAGCAGTTCTTC. The whole variable domain, filled in from reference TRBV7-3 and TRBJ2-1, reads GAGVSQTPSNKVTEKGKYVELRCDPISGHTALYWYRQSLGQGPEFLIYFQGTGAADDSGLPNDRFFAVRPEGSVSTLKIQRTERGDSAVYLCASSLRLAGGRNEQFFGPGTRLTVL.

The V call is TRBV7-9, the J call TRBJ2-3; TRBD1 aligns across 7 bases. V was pared by 5 bases and J by 0 bases, with 8 bases of the junction left unmatched. The CDR3 extends over 16 amino acids. Germline V gives CDR1 SEHNR, CDR2 FQNEAQ (reference sequence). The CDR3 protein is CASSRGGSESTDTQYF. The CDR3 region has the DNA TGTGCCAGCAGCCGAGGGGGCAGCGAAAGCACAGATACGCAGTATTTT.